The text below deals with one T cell receptor beta chain. Its recognized antigen is unknown. No base quality values were provided; no much bigger clone lies one nucleotide off. The source of the sample is a study of blood T cell repertoires in COVID-19 (dated by TCRdb to 2019 to 2021). Regarding the research as a whole: Samples from collaborators originated in the United States, Italy and Spain and spanned both the acute and convalescent phases of COVID-19. The material from the prospective study consisted of cDNA or gDNA derived from T cells, B-cell-depleted T cells, or PBMCs. Subjects who had been exposed to COVID-19, were actively infected with it, or had recovered from it provided the deeply sampled blood TCRbeta repertoires that made up the dataset. The repertoires were made available in a free public database intended to serve as a resource for research on the immune response to SARS-CoV-2. Samples were obtained from the ongoing ImmuneRACE study (first 160 participants) and from over 1,000 subjects provided by 6 global collaborators. A de-identified subject ID, COVID-19 status, age in years and sex were almost always included in the sample metadata. HLA class I and class II types, where available, came from metadata supplied by the sample provider rather than from assay-based typing.

TCRbeta CDR3 regions were amplified from genomic DNA by means of the immunoSEQ Assay, a bias-controlled multiplex PCR. The authors processed their data as follows. Within the assay, amplification of reference gene primers was used to estimate how many nucleated cells each sample contained. To quantify the absolute abundance of each unique TCRbeta CDR3 rearrangement, sequence reads were collapsed and filtered. Productive Simpson clonality was computed per sample as the square root of Simpson's diversity index over productive rearrangements. TCRdb retrieved this table from immuneACCESS and kept in-frame rearrangements only. Not all clones are present; in checked studies, unresolved V genes account for under half, and no reason is known for the remainder. Clonal size and the V and J genes are those of that table, whereas D and trimming came from the DNA. This sample comprises roughly 130,000 clones, roughly 84% of them detected only once. Around 13% of the sample belongs to the ten largest clones.

A second Seattle source provided samples from volunteer blood donors who had recovered from COVID-19. Each collaborating institution followed its own protocols to collect whole blood in K2EDTA tubes. For TCRbeta analysis, collaborator samples were shipped as frozen whole blood, as isolated PBMCs, or as DNA extracted from either sample type. General findings and caveats noted by the study authors: How much clinical and demographic metadata was included differed by source and by participant, and the metadata was provided uncurated.

Its CDR3 holds 14 amino acids, cysteine through phenylalanine. The DNA shown is the 42-base CDR3, in frame from base 1. Looking up the germline V gene (reference sequence) yields CDR1 WNHNN and CDR2 SYGVQD. V drops 6 bases and J drops 5 bases, leaving 13 bases in between. This receptor was obtained from a woman aged 25 to 39 who had recovered from COVID-19. The chain is encoded by TRBV10-1 joined to TRBJ2-2; a weak D assignment points to TRBD1 (6 bases agree). Sequenced input: peripheral blood. The nucleotide sequence is TGCGCCAGCAGCCGGACAGCCGCGACCGGGGAGCTGTTTTTT. Its protein is CASSRTAATGELFF.